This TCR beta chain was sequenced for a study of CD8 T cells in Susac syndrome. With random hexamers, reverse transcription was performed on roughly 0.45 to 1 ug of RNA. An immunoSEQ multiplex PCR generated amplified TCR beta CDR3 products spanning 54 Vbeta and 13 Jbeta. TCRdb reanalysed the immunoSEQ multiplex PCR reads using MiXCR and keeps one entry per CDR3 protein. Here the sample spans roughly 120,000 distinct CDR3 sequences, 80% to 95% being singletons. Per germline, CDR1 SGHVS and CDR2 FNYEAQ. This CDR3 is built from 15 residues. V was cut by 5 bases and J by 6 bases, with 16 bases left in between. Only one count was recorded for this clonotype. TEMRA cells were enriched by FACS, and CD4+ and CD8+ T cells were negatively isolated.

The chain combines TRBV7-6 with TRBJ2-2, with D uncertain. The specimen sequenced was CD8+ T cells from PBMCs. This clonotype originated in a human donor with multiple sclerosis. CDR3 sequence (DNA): TGTGCCAGCAGCCCGCCCGGAGTCGGGCCCGGGGAGCTGTTTTTT. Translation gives CASSPPGVGPGELFF.